The next 10 T cell receptor beta chains were all read from a single sample in a study of blood T cell repertoires in COVID-19. Profiled with immunoSEQ multiplex PCR; TCRdb holds only in-frame clones, not every one. Here the sample spans 50,000 to 60,000 clones, around 90% being singletons. Sample: peripheral blood. The source is a human donor with active COVID-19. The donor label of this sample is uncertain.

This clone has more than one count but fewer than ten. The rearrangement links TRBV7-2 to TRBJ1-2, with a possible D match to TRBD1 (6 bases). The CDR3 has 13 residues. Germline loops: CDR1 SGHTA, CDR2 FQGNSA. V was trimmed by 5 bases and J by 7 bases, leaving 14 bases between them. The CDR3 DNA follows: TGTGCCAGCAGCCGCGGGGGGGGCGTTGGCTACACCTTC. Its protein product is CASSRGGGVGYTF.

This chain joins TRBV10-1 and TRBJ1-2; 9 nucleotides agree with TRBD1. With 6 bases clipped from V and 4 bases from J, the junction kept 6 bases outside the gene matches. CDR1 is WNHNN and CDR2 is SYGVQD in the germline V gene (reference sequence). The CDR3 has 14 amino acids. This CDR3 is CASSETGGTYGYTF. DNA for the CDR3: TGCGCCAGCAGCGAAACAGGGGGCACCTATGGCTACACCTTC.

This chain links TRBV21-1 with TRBJ1-2; whether TRBD1, the table's D call, matches the DNA was not checked. TRBV21-1 is a pseudogene segment. This CDR3 has 13 residues. CDR3 loop: CASSKGRGSGYTF. CDR3 bases: TGTGCCAGCAGCAAAGGAAGGGGTTCGGGCTACACCTTC.

The chain combines TRBV7-3 with TRBJ2-2, with D perhaps TRBD1 (6 bases). This CDR3 contains 15 residues. V dropped 4 bases and J dropped 6 bases, with 15 bases sitting between them. Germline V gives CDR1 SGHTA, CDR2 FQGTGA. The CDR3 bases are TGTGCCAGCAGCTCCAGACAGGTCCCCCCCGGGGAGCTGTTTTTT. This encodes CASSSRQVPPGELFF.

The sample holds one count of this clone. This chain connects TRBV5-1 to TRBJ1-2; 9 bases agree with TRBD1. V lost 5 bases and J lost 6; bases outside the gene matches: 17. The CDR3 loop spans 17 amino acids. Germline loops: CDR1 SGHRS, CDR2 YFSETQ. The CDR3 protein is CASRLTSAGQGGDGYTF. For the CDR3, the DNA is TGCGCCAGCAGATTGACCTCCGCGGGACAGGGTGGCGATGGCTACACCTTC. Based on the CDR3 plus reference TRBV5-1 and TRBJ1-2, the full variable domain is KAGVTQTPRYLIKTRGQQVTLSCSPISGHRSVSWYQQTPGQGLQFLFEYFSETQRNKGNFPGRFSGRQFSNSRSEMNVSTLELGDSALYLCASRLTSAGQGGDGYTFGSGTRLTVV.

The gene calls are TRBV5-1 and TRBJ1-1; tentatively, D is TRBD1 (5 bases). This CDR3 is 14 amino acids long. Germline-derived CDR1 and CDR2 are SGHRS and YFSETQ. Trimming stripped 0 bases from V and 8 bases from J, with 14 bases between. The CDR3: CASSLEGVNLEAFF. The CDR3 bases are TGCGCCAGCAGCTTGGAAGGGGTTAACCTCGAAGCTTTCTTT. Variable domain in full (rest from reference TRBV5-1 and TRBJ1-1): KAGVTQTPRYLIKTRGQQVTLSCSPISGHRSVSWYQQTPGQGLQFLFEYFSETQRNKGNFPGRFSGRQFSNSRSEMNVSTLELGDSALYLCASSLEGVNLEAFFGQGTRLTVV.

By share of the sample, this clone is medium-sized. This sequence joins TRBV6-1 and TRBJ1-3; D gene uncertain. Germline CDR1 is MNHNS and CDR2 is SASEGT. The CDR3 is 19 residues long. Trimming took off 1 base at V and 3 bases at J, with 22 bases between the two ends. The chain's CDR3 is CASSEDRSTRVGSGNTIYF. CDR3 coding DNA: TGTGCCAGCAGTGAAGACCGCTCCACTAGGGTAGGGAGTGGAAACACCATATATTTT.

V usage is TRBV2 and J usage is TRBJ2-7; 9 bases are shared with TRBD2. Germline lookup yields CDR1 SNHLY and CDR2 FYNNEI. The CDR3 covers 14 residues. V was clipped by 6 bases and J by 2 bases; unmatched bases: 5. The CDR3: CASSGSGSPYEQYF. The CDR3 DNA follows: TGTGCCAGCAGCGGTAGCGGGAGTCCCTACGAGCAGTACTTC. The variable domain in full, completed from reference TRBV2 and TRBJ2-7, reads EPEVTQTPSHQVTQMGQEVILRCVPISNHLYFYWYRQILGQKVEFLVSFYNNEISEKSEIFDDQFSVERPDGSNFTLKIRSTKLEDSAMYFCASSGSGSPYEQYFGPGTRLTVT.

J is TRBJ2-7 and V is TRBV11-3; D is unresolved. The germline CDR1 and CDR2 sequences are SGHNT and YENEEA. CDR3 length equals 10 residues. Trimming left V 10 bases short and J 6 bases short, with 10 bases between. DNA for the CDR3: TGTGCCACACCTATTGGCGAGCAGTACTTC. This sequence encodes CATPIGEQYF. The variable domain in full, completed from reference TRBV11-3 and TRBJ2-7, reads EAGVVQSPRYKIIEKKQPVAFWCNPISGHNTLYWYLQNLGQGPELLIRYENEEAVDDSQLPKDRFSAERLKGVDSTLKIQPAELGDSAVYLCATPIGEQYFGPGTRLTVT.

The table lists this clone with a few counts. The V and J genes are TRBV19 and TRBJ2-3; D unresolved. This CDR3 is 14 amino acids long. V lost 5 bases and J 0 bases, leaving 9 bases between the germline ends. Germline CDR1 LNHDA, CDR2 SQIVND (reference sequence). For the CDR3, the DNA is TGTGCCAGTAGTCTCCAGACTAGCACAGATACGCAGTATTTT. Translated, it gives CASSLQTSTDTQYF.